This TCR beta chain was obtained from a study of long-term antiretroviral therapy in people with HIV (dated by TCRdb to between 2021 and 2024). Concerning the study at large: The earliest samples were collected about a decade before the 2015 WHO recommendation for immediate ART, when ART was typically delayed until CD4 counts fell. This retrospective serial study examined whether starting ART and sustained HIV suppression were associated with changes in the composition and diversity of the TRB repertoire in peripheral blood. From some 30 adults with confirmed HIV infection, the cohort provided under 200 cryopreserved PBMC samples, gathered serially across a mean of around 6 years (range 1-12). No cross-contamination during QIAcube processing turned up in test extractions that ran a monoclonal T-cell line alongside 25 to 35 polyclonal samples. Of the 30 participants with HIV, some 12 were female.

Participants were included only if at least one PBMC sample before ART initiation and at least two post-ART samples were available. Treatment was received in the United States of America by all participants with HIV. Before DNA extraction, cryopreserved samples of roughly 0.9-10 million PBMC were thawed and then washed. At the time of the earliest PBMC sample, participants with HIV were aged between roughly 20 and 55 years. PBMC samples from each participant spanned 1-4 timepoints before ART initiation and 2-8 timepoints after ART initiation, with a median of 7 samples. For every participant, serial HIV viral load, CD4+ T-cell count, ART history and demographic data were obtained. A Qiagen kit on a QIAcube was used to extract genomic DNA from unsorted PBMC, with samples processed in batches of 12. With respect to this clone: No cognate antigen has been identified for it. Base qualities are missing; no much larger clone stands one base away.

The CDR3 spans 14 residues, from the cysteine through the phenylalanine. The sequence is cut down to CDR3 DNA, 42 bases in frame from base 1. In the germline V gene, CDR1 corresponds to SGHRS and CDR2 to YFSETQ. V lost 0 bases and J lost 4 bases; the stretch between them is 10 bases long. The immunoSEQ hsTCRB v3.0 assay was used at survey level resolution to sequence the TRB variable region. The targeted TRB sequencing depth was about 40,000-55,000 T-cell genomes per sample. TRB libraries were pooled and sequenced on an Illumina MiSeq using a v3 150-cycle kit. As for how the authors treated the data: Repertoire analysis was run in R within a reproducible Nextflow workflow that covered QC, data transformation and analysis. Custom analyses were implemented in LymphoSeq2, an R package for AIRR-Seq data exploration. A few samples that yielded fewer than 5000 total TRB sequences were excluded, so that more than 150 HIV repertoires were analyzed. Among the roughly 190 retained HIV repertoires, under 65 were collected before ART initiation and 129 after ART initiation. Repertoires were downsampled to 5000 TRB nucleotide sequences, and summary statistics were averaged over 100 downsampling iterations. TRB sequences were retained for analysis only if CDR3 regions of at least seven amino acids were present. Diversity was assessed using a clonality score derived from Shannon entropy and using the Gini coefficient. In the repertoire networks, any two of the top 5000 CDR3 amino acid sequences were linked whenever the two sequences differed by an edit distance of one. For TRB CDR3 amino acid sequences, antigen specificity groups and MHC restriction were predicted with GLIPH2. To flag known CMV, EBV, HIV or tissue antigen associations, CDR3 amino acid sequences were matched against VDJdb and McPAS-TCR. Pre-ART, post-ART and control groups were compared with Wilcoxon signed-rank tests and Holm-Bonferroni correction. TCRdb provides this immuneACCESS table in a form limited to in-frame rearrangements. Some clones are lacking; in checked studies, under half of them reflect an unresolved V gene, and why the rest are absent is not known. That table gives V, J and clone size, and the DNA gave D and trimming. This sample has around 21,000 clones in its table, and roughly 84% of those were observed once. The ten largest clonotypes hold 8% to 8.5% of the sample.

Summary of the overall study and its limitations: Inferences about post-ART repertoire changes are limited because no data were available on ART adherence, viral resistance or therapy changes. Owing to limited PBMC availability, only the TCR beta chain was sequenced, without alpha chain pairing. The samples span the years 2004 to 2017, and the ART regimens used may be less effective than current regimens. Compared with controls, HIV repertoires had narrower CDR3 length ranges, and the network structure pointed to an antigen-experienced repertoire that shifted only slightly toward naive after ART. Expanded TRB clones identified before ART initiation dominated the repertoire across all time points, though the dominance fluctuated and decreased in many PLHIV after ART. Unsorted PBMC were profiled instead of sorted CD4+ and CD8+ T cells because pre-ART samples had limited cell numbers. Starting ART was linked to a significant rise in TRB diversity, yet even after long-term ART the diversity remained significantly lower than in transplant donor controls.

The sequence came from a man between 18 and 35 years old with HIV. Sample: unsorted PBMCs, taken 0.2 years before starting antiretroviral therapy. The rearrangement combines TRBV5-1 with TRBJ1-1; TRBD1 is a possible D gene, resting on 6 matching bases. CDR3 region: CASSLGQGSTEAFF. The nucleotide sequence is TGCGCCAGCAGCTTGGGTCAGGGGAGCACTGAAGCTTTCTTT.